This TCR beta chain was captured by sequencing in a study of beta chain features in type 1 diabetes. The wider study: The study found patients and healthy donors alike in age, gender and cell yields.

The V gene's germline CDR1 is KGHSH and CDR2 LQKENI. The V gene lost 0 bases and the J gene lost 1 base, with 9 bases spanning the gap. This CDR3 has 15 amino acids. Using CD45RO/CCR7/CD25/CD127/CD95/CD27, CD4+ naive, central memory, regulatory and stem cell-like memory cells were sorted. A note on this clone: Its antigen is unknown.

Study results and caveats: There was a moderate but significant shortening of TCRB CDR3s in all four CD4+ subsets of Type 1 diabetes patients. Fewer junction insertions and more nucleotide deletions appeared in type 1 diabetes patients.

The isolated RNA, all of it, was reverse transcribed, so expressed TCRB transcripts were what got sequenced. Assay used: immunoSEQ multiplex PCR; TCRdb lists only in-frame clones, some missing. The table has a few hundred thousand clones, roughly 30% seen once. Specimen: central memory CD4+ T cells from blood. The clonotype was recovered from a man in his thirties or forties in good health. This sequence joins TRBV18 and TRBJ1-1, with D possibly matching TRBD1 (6 bases). The CDR3 bases are TGTGCCAGCTCACCACCGGCAGGGGCGAACACTGAAGCTTTCTTT. Its protein product is CASSPPAGANTEAFF. Variable domain in full (rest from reference TRBV18 and TRBJ1-1): NAGVMQNPRHLVRRRGQEARLRCSPMKGHSHVYWYRQLPEEGLKFMVYLQKENIIDESGMPKERFSAEFPKEGPSILRIQQVVRGDSAAYFCASSPPAGANTEAFFGQGTRLTVV.